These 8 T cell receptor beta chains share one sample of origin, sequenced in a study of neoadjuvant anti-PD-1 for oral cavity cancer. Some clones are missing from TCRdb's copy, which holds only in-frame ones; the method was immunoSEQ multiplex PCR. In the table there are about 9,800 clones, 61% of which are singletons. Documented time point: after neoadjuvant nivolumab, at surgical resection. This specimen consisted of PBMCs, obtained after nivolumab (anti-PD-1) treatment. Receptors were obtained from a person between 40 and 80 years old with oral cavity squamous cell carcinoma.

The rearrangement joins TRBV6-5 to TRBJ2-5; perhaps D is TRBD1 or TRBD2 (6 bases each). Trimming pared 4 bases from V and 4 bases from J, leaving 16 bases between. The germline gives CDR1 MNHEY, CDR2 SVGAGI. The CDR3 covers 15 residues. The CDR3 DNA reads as TGTGCCAGCAGTTCCCCTATAGGGGGAGGAGAGACCCAGTACTTC. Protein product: CASSSPIGGGETQYF.

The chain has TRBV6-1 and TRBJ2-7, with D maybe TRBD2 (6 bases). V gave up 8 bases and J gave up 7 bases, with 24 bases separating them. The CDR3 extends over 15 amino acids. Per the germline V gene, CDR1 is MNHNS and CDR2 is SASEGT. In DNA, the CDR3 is TGTGCCAGCTCCGTAGACGGCGGGACGTACGGAGAGCAGTACTTC. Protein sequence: CASSVDGGTYGEQYF.

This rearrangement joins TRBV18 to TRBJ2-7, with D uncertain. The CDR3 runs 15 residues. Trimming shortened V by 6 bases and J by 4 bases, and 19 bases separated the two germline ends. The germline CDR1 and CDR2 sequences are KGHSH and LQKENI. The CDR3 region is CASSPTGRWVYEQYF. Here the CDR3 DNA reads TGTGCCAGCTCGCCTACCGGCCGCTGGGTGTACGAGCAGTACTTC. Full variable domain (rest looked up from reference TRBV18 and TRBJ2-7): NAGVMQNPRHLVRRRGQEARLRCSPMKGHSHVYWYRQLPEEGLKFMVYLQKENIIDESGMPKERFSAEFPKEGPSILRIQQVVRGDSAAYFCASSPTGRWVYEQYFGPGTRLTVT.

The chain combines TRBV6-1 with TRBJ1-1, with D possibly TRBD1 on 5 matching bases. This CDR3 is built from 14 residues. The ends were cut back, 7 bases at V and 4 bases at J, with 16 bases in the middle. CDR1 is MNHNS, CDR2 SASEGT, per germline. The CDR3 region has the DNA TGTGCCAGCACTCGGGGGTTGGAGAGCACTGAAGCTTTCTTT. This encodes CASTRGLESTEAFF.

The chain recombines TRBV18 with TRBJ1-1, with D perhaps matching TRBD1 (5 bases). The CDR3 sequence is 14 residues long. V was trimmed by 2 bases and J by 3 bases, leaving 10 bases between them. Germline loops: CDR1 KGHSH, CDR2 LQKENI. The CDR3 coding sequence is TGTGCCAGCTCACCAGAGGGAGGGGACACTGAAGCTTTCTTT. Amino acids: CASSPEGGDTEAFF. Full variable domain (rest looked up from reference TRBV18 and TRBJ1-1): NAGVMQNPRHLVRRRGQEARLRCSPMKGHSHVYWYRQLPEEGLKFMVYLQKENIIDESGMPKERFSAEFPKEGPSILRIQQVVRGDSAAYFCASSPEGGDTEAFFGQGTRLTVV.

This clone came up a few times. This CDR3 reads CASSEGWVSPLHF. CDR3 DNA sequence: TGTGCCAGCAGTGAAGGGTGGGTCTCACCCCTCCACTTT. This chain joins TRBV25-1 and TRBJ1-6, with unresolved D. The CDR3 is 13 amino acids. Trimming removed 2 bases at V and 10 bases at J, with 9 bases between. Germline lookup yields CDR1 MGHDK and CDR2 SYGVNS. The full variable domain, its missing parts supplied by reference TRBV25-1 and TRBJ1-6, is EADIYQTPRYLVIGTGKKITLECSQTMGHDKMYWYQQDPGMELHLIHYSYGVNSTEKGDLSSESTVSRIRTEHFPLTLESARPSHTSQYLCASSEGWVSPLHFGNGTRLTVT.

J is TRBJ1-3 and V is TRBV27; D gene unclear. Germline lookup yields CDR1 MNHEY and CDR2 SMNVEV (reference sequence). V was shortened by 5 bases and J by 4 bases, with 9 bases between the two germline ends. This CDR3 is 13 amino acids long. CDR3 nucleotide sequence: TGTGCCAGCAGTAATCTCGGCGGAAACACCATATATTTT. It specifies CASSNLGGNTIYF.

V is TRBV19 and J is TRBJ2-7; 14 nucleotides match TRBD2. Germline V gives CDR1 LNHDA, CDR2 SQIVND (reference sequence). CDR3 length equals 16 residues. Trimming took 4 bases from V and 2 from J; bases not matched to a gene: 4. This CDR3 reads CASSKGTSGSPYEQYF. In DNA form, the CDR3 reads TGTGCCAGTAGTAAAGGGACTAGCGGGAGCCCCTACGAGCAGTACTTC.